This T cell receptor beta chain is drawn from a study of neoadjuvant anti-PD-1 for oral cavity cancer (dated by TCRdb to the early 2020s). As for the study more broadly: Three to four biweekly doses of nivolumab at 3 mg/kg were mostly administered to patients before curative-intent surgical resection. For patients who did not progress, a fourth nivolumab dose was given around day 43, followed by definitive surgical resection on days 50-56. Under RECIST 1.1, a patient counted as a responder if showing complete response, partial response or stable disease, and as a non-responder if showing progression. An approximately 33% response rate was observed in the parent correlative cohort, in which eleven to twelve patients were included. Findings and caveats that apply to the study as a whole: After neoadjuvant nivolumab, significantly higher T cell clonality (Gini index) was found within PBMCs in non-responders than in responders. Higher pretreatment blood Treg/Th17 ratios correlated with both higher pretreatment blood TCRbeta clonality and lower post-treatment tumor TCRbeta clonality. The TCR analyses had only a few patients in each response group, and the authors called for validation in larger cohorts.

To note about this clone: No cognate antigen has been identified for it. The record has no base qualities; no much larger clone is one base away.

From its cysteine to its phenylalanine, the CDR3 spans 14 amino acids. Only the CDR3 region is kept as DNA, spanning 42 bases read in frame from base 1. V loses 3 bases of germline sequence and J loses 2 bases, and the interval between the two ends is 10 bases. The germline V gene yields MNHNS for CDR1 and SASEGT for CDR2. For deep sequencing, each PBMC sample was run in six replicates, with libraries mostly built from 400 to 550 ng of input genomic DNA. The immunoSEQ hsTCRbeta kit was used to prepare TCRbeta libraries, following the manufacturer's instructions. An Illumina NovaSeq 6000 S4 flow cell was used to sequence the final libraries, which had first been combined to 3 nM. On the authors' methods: The immunoSEQ Analyzer handled quality control and preprocessing of the raw data. The analysis was restricted to productive rearrangements, with each unique CDR3 amino acid sequence defining a clonotype. Repertoire clonality was estimated as the Gini-Simpson index, which was calculated using the R package tcR. Student's t test was used to compare Gini indices, and Pearson correlation was used to assess associations with tumor size change. TCRdb took this table from immuneACCESS and kept in-frame rearrangements with V and J called. Such tables lack part of the clones; where checked against another copy, unresolved V genes explain under half of the gap, and the rest is unexplained. The V and J calls and clone size were taken over from that table, and D and trimming were inferred from the DNA. Here the sample has some 33,000 clones; around four fifths occur a single time. The top ten clonotypes cover 3.4% of the sample.

Per the publication, the time point label means: after neoadjuvant nivolumab, at surgical resection. None of the patients had received prior systemic or radiation treatment, and all were newly diagnosed with stage II-IVA oral cavity squamous cell carcinoma. The cohort was composed of patients with HPV-negative, locally advanced oral cavity squamous cell carcinoma. Peripheral blood mononuclear cells were analyzed directly, without maintenance or expansion in culture. The samples were obtained from a longitudinal correlative study of a single-arm phase II trial testing neoadjuvant nivolumab in oral cavity squamous cell carcinoma. Subject-matched pre- and post-treatment PBMCs and tumors from three responders and three non-responders underwent genomic DNA-based TCRbeta sequencing. Peripheral blood mononuclear cells were drawn once before nivolumab treatment and a second time after treatment, when surgery took place. The Maxwell RSC DNA from Cells kit was used to isolate genomic DNA from PBMCs.

The sequence links TRBV6-1 to TRBJ1-1, with a tentative D gene TRBD1 over 5 matching bases. This TCR came from a person between 40 and 80 years old with oral cavity squamous cell carcinoma. Sequencing was performed on PBMCs, taken after nivolumab (anti-PD-1) treatment. The CDR3 region: CASSEWQGNTEAFF. The sequenced DNA is TGTGCCAGCAGTGAGTGGCAGGGAAACACTGAAGCTTTCTTT.